These T cell receptor beta chains were read from a single sample in a study of blood T cell repertoires in COVID-19. Produced via immunoSEQ multiplex PCR; TCRdb's table is partial and in-frame only. The table shows some 30,000 clones, with 65% to 90% occurring only once. The material sequenced was peripheral blood. The source is a human donor in a cohort sampled during active COVID-19. CDR3s include the opening cysteine and the closing phenylalanine or tryptophan. D genes are given only for firm matches. The size field is filled for only some rows; it gives once, few, many or a size class.

clone size: NA; J gene: TRBJ1-2; V gene: TRBV6-5; D gene: NA; CDR3 protein: CASRDGGGSNYGYTF; CDR3 DNA: TGTGCCAGCAGGGACGGCGGAGGATCTAACTATGGCTACACCTTC
clone size: NA; J gene: TRBJ2-3; V gene: TRBV6-5; D gene: TRBD2; CDR3 protein: CASSLTSGGTDTQYF; CDR3 DNA: TGTGCCAGCAGTCTTACTAGCGGGGGGACAGATACGCAGTATTTT
clone size: NA; J gene: TRBJ2-5; V gene: TRBV19; D gene: NA; CDR3 protein: CASSIGGSTQETQYF; CDR3 DNA: TGTGCCAGTAGTATTGGCGGGTCGACCCAAGAGACCCAGTACTTC
clone size: NA; J gene: TRBJ1-1; V gene: TRBV28; D gene: NA; CDR3 protein: CASWKRGEAFF; CDR3 DNA: TGTGCCAGCTGGAAAAGGGGTGAAGCTTTCTTT
clone size: once; J gene: TRBJ2-5; V gene: TRBV18; D gene: NA; CDR3 protein: CASSPGRASEETQYF; CDR3 DNA: TGTGCCAGCTCACCGGGTAGGGCTAGCGAGGAGACCCAGTACTTC
clone size: NA; J gene: TRBJ2-7; V gene: TRBV19; D gene: TRBD1; CDR3 protein: CASSSGTGSYEQYF; CDR3 DNA: TGTGCCAGTAGCTCCGGGACAGGGTCCTACGAGCAGTACTTC
clone size: NA; J gene: TRBJ1-6; V gene: TRBV6-5; D gene: TRBD1; CDR3 protein: CASSYSTGGSPLHF; CDR3 DNA: TGTGCCAGCAGTTACTCGACAGGGGGCTCTCCCCTCCACTTT
clone size: NA; J gene: TRBJ1-5; V gene: TRBV5-1; D gene: NA; CDR3 protein: CASSAGDTFSNQPQHF; CDR3 DNA: TGCGCCAGCAGCGCAGGGGACACCTTTAGCAATCAGCCCCAGCATTTT
clone size: once; J gene: TRBJ2-3; V gene: TRBV3-1/TRBV3-2; D gene: TRBD2; CDR3 protein: CASSTRLAATDTQYF; CDR3 DNA: TGTGCCAGCAGCACGCGACTAGCGGCCACAGATACGCAGTATTTT
clone size: NA; J gene: TRBJ1-1; V gene: TRBV3-1/TRBV3-2; D gene: NA; CDR3 protein: CASSQGHSQNTEAFF; CDR3 DNA: TGTGCCAGCAGTCAAGGACACTCCCAGAACACTGAAGCTTTCTTT
clone size: NA; J gene: TRBJ1-5; V gene: TRBV7-2; D gene: NA; CDR3 protein: CASSRVGGAGNQPQHF; CDR3 DNA: TGTGCCAGCAGCCGTGTTGGGGGCGCAGGCAATCAGCCCCAGCATTTT
clone size: once; J gene: TRBJ2-3; V gene: TRBV18; D gene: NA; CDR3 protein: CASSPGSTDTQYF; CDR3 DNA: TGTGCCAGCTCCCCGGGTAGCACAGATACGCAGTATTTT
clone size: NA; J gene: TRBJ1-2; V gene: TRBV6-5; D gene: TRBD1; CDR3 protein: CASSPVQGGNYGYTF; CDR3 DNA: TGTGCCAGCAGCCCCGTCCAGGGGGGCAACTATGGCTACACCTTC